These 30 T cell receptor beta chains originate from one sample sequenced in a study of blood T cells in healthy people across ages. The use of a sample-barcoded 5' primer and a J-beta primer mix characterized a second PCR of about 6 to 11 cycles. MiXCR, applied by TCRdb to the 5' RACE reads, yields one record per CDR3 protein. The sample consists of 720,000 or so distinct CDR3 sequences, over 40% of them appearing once. Sequences were obtained from blood. Receptor source: an elderly man in good health.

The rearrangement joins TRBV7-2 to TRBJ1-1; D is unresolved. V was shortened by 5 bases and J by 12 bases, with 19 bases between the two germline ends. CDR3 length: 13 residues. Germline V gene lookup returns CDR1 SGHTA and CDR2 FQGNSA. Written as DNA, the CDR3 is TGTGCCAGCAGCCCCGGTTCCACGGGTAGGACTTTCTTT. Its protein is CASSPGSTGRTFF.

There are many counts of this clonotype. The V and J genes are TRBV7-2 and TRBJ1-2; 8 nucleotides line up with TRBD1. CDR1 is SGHTA, CDR2 FQGNSA, per germline. V was pared by 4 bases and J by 5 bases, with 3 bases of the junction left unmatched. This CDR3 contains 13 residues. The CDR3 region has the DNA TGTGCCAGCAGCTCCGGACAGGGATATGGCTACACCTTC. It yields the protein CASSSGQGYGYTF.

For this clonotype: One end of the junction is discordant with germline, which a read error may explain. The chain recombines TRBV9 with TRBJ2-7, with 7 bases identical to TRBD1. The germline V gene has CDR1 SGDLS and CDR2 YYNGEE. The CDR3 has 14 amino acids. The CDR3 DNA sequence: TGTGCCGGCAGCGTAGCAGGGGGCTCCTACGAGCAGTACTTC. Translating it yields CAGSVAGGSYEQYF.

This clonotype appeared many times. The J gene is TRBJ2-3, the V gene TRBV10-3; the D gene is possibly TRBD2 (5 bases). V was clipped by 5 bases and J by 3 bases, with 9 bases between them. Per germline, CDR1 ENHRY and CDR2 SYGVKD. The CDR3 extends over 13 amino acids. CDR3 sequence (DNA): TGTGCCATCAGTACGACGGGGACAGATACGCAGTATTTT. This gives the protein CAISTTGTDTQYF.

This clonotype came up once. This rearrangement joins TRBV6-5 to TRBJ1-5; D perhaps matches TRBD1 (5 bases). Trimming cost V 5 bases and J 3 bases, with 14 bases left between them. The CDR3 runs 15 residues. Germline CDR1 is MNHEY and CDR2 is SVGAGI. The CDR3 loop reads CASSEGLVLNQPQHF. CDR3 DNA: TGTGCCAGCAGTGAGGGGCTGGTTCTCAATCAGCCCCAGCATTTT.

The V and J genes are TRBV24-1 and TRBJ1-5, with unresolved D. The CDR3 is 14 amino acids. CDR1 KGHDR and CDR2 SFDVKD come from the germline V gene. The ends were cut back, 4 bases at V and 0 bases at J, with 6 bases in the middle. CDR3 loop: CATSEGFSNQPQHF. The DNA of the CDR3 is TGTGCCACCAGTGAAGGTTTTAGCAATCAGCCCCAGCATTTT.

This clonotype occurred many times. V gene TRBV7-2 combines with J gene TRBJ1-5, with 8 bases that match TRBD1. Germline loops: CDR1 SGHTA, CDR2 FQGNSA. The V gene end was trimmed by 1 base and the J gene end by 1 base; junction bases not matched to a gene: 0. The CDR3 loop spans 15 amino acids. CDR3 protein: CASSLGQGSNQPQHF. In DNA form, the CDR3 reads TGTGCCAGCAGCTTAGGACAGGGGAGCAATCAGCCCCAGCATTTT.

The chain couples TRBV28 to TRBJ2-7; D might be TRBD2 (5 bases). Trimming cost V 6 bases and J 6 bases, with 18 bases left between them. Germline V gene data show CDR1 as MDHEN and CDR2 as SYDVKM. The CDR3 is made up of 14 amino acids. CDR3 residues: CASRDPGMGSEQYF. CDR3 bases: TGTGCCAGCAGAGATCCCGGGATGGGCTCCGAGCAGTACTTC.

The rearrangement links TRBV5-1 to TRBJ2-2; weak D call: TRBD1 (6 bases). This CDR3 is 14 amino acids long. V dropped 7 bases and J dropped 4 bases, with 14 bases sitting between them. CDR1 is SGHRS and CDR2 is YFSETQ in the germline V gene. CDR3 in DNA: TGCGCCAGCCAGGGGAATTCGCGCACCGGGGAGCTGTTTTTT. Its translation: CASQGNSRTGELFF.

This clonotype was recorded at least ten times. The genes are TRBV29-1 and TRBJ2-7, with TRBD1 as a possible D gene (5 bases). CDR3 length equals 14 residues. Trimming removed 1 base at V and 2 bases at J, with 12 bases between. The germline CDR1 and CDR2 sequences are SQVTM and ANQGSEA. CDR3 DNA sequence: TGCAGCGTTGAAGGCAGGGCCGCACCCTACGAGCAGTACTTC. It codes for CSVEGRAAPYEQYF.

V gene TRBV6-4 combines with J gene TRBJ1-1; no firm D call. The germline gives CDR1 MRHNA, CDR2 SNTAGT. The CDR3 covers 12 residues. Trimming pared 2 bases from V and 7 bases from J, leaving 8 bases between. In nucleotides, the CDR3 is TGTGCCAGCAGTGACCTCGCGGGTGAAGCTTTCTTT. Encoded protein: CASSDLAGEAFF.

The chain carries TRBV12-5 and TRBJ2-1, with TRBD2 identical over 10 bases. The CDR3 extends over 15 amino acids. Germline lookup yields CDR1 LGHNT and CDR2 FRNRAP. Losses at the gene ends were 5 bases for V and 8 bases for J; bases not matched to a gene: 9. The CDR3 reads CASGLGRAGGYEQFF. DNA of the CDR3: TGTGCTAGTGGTCTCGGACGAGCGGGAGGGTATGAGCAGTTCTTC.

The rearrangement links TRBV28 to TRBJ1-2, with D unclear. The CDR3 is 11 amino acids. In germline, CDR1 is MDHEN, CDR2 SYDVKM. Trimming stripped 8 bases from V and 4 bases from J, with 8 bases between. CDR3 nucleotides: TGTGCCAGCGGAAGGTCCTATGGCTACACCTTC. Amino acids: CASGRSYGYTF.

V gene TRBV20-1 combines with J gene TRBJ2-7; no clear D. Trimming shortened V by 0 bases and J by 5 bases, and 14 bases separated the two germline ends. Per the germline V gene, CDR1 is DFQATT and CDR2 is SNEGSKA (reference sequence). There are 14 residues in the CDR3. CDR3 in amino acids: CSARDWLRPDEQYF. The CDR3 coding sequence is TGCAGTGCTAGAGATTGGCTCCGCCCCGACGAGCAGTACTTC.

J is TRBJ2-6 and V is TRBV20-1; D unresolved. The germline V gene has CDR1 DFQATT and CDR2 SNEGSKA (reference sequence). The CDR3 totals 15 residues. V lost 4 bases and J lost 2, with 12 bases in between. Written as DNA, the CDR3 is TGCAGTGCTAACCGGGCAGAAACTGGGGCCAACGTCCTGACTTTC. Translation: CSANRAETGANVLTF.

This clonotype has only a few counts. This sequence joins TRBV7-6 and TRBJ2-7, with D perhaps assigned TRBD1 or TRBD2 (5 bases each). The CDR3 has 14 residues. Trimming shortened V by 5 bases and J by 6 bases, and 17 bases separated the two germline ends. Germline V gene data show CDR1 as SGHVS and CDR2 as FNYEAQ. The CDR3 DNA follows: TGTGCCAGCAGCCGCGTGGCCAGGGCGGGCGAGCAGTACTTC. Its translation is CASSRVARAGEQYF. The whole variable domain, remainder taken from reference TRBV7-6 and TRBJ2-7, is GAGVSQSPRYKVTKRGQDVALRCDPISGHVSLYWYRQALGQGPEFLTYFNYEAQQDKSGLPNDRFSAERPEGSISTLTIQRTEQRDSAMYRCASSRVARAGEQYFGPGTRLTVT.

This chain joins TRBV4-3 and TRBJ2-1; unclear D gene. The J call may be mistaken, given a closer DNA end match to TRBJ2-7. Germline values: CDR1 LGHNA, CDR2 YSLEER. This CDR3 is built from 16 residues. This CDR3 is CASSQDQSGSYNEQYF. The CDR3 DNA is TGCGCCAGCAGCCAAGATCAGTCTGGTTCCTACAATGAGCAGTACTTC.

In this sample, this clonotype turned up a few times. The chain is built from TRBV20-1 and TRBJ2-3; 9 bases agree with TRBD2. The CDR3 has 16 amino acids. Germline loops: CDR1 DFQATT, CDR2 SNEGSKA (reference sequence). The V and J ends lost 4 bases and 4 bases, in that order; junction bases with no gene match: 12. The CDR3 nucleotides are TGCAGTGCTACCCAGTTTGGCGGGGGGGCCGCAGATACGCAGTATTTT. Protein product: CSATQFGGGAADTQYF.

Ten or more counts support this clonotype. The genes are TRBV29-1 and TRBJ2-4, with 8 positions matching TRBD1. Germline loops: CDR1 SQVTM, CDR2 ANQGSEA. Trimming at V came to 6 bases and at J to 5 bases, leaving 3 bases not matched to a gene. This CDR3 comprises 12 residues. CDR3 residues: CSVARGQNIQYF. The DNA for the CDR3 is TGCAGCGTGGCCAGGGGGCAAAACATTCAGTACTTC.

V and J are TRBV20-1 and TRBJ2-7, with 8 bases fitting TRBD2. There are 14 residues in the CDR3. Germline CDR1 reads DFQATT; CDR2 reads SNEGSKA (reference sequence). J gave up 2 bases and V 3 bases, and 6 bases lay outside the gene matches. The CDR3 spells CSASREGIAYEQYF. In nucleotides, the CDR3 is TGCAGTGCTAGTCGGGAGGGCATCGCCTACGAGCAGTACTTC.

The chain recombines TRBV18 with TRBJ1-1, with D tentatively TRBD1 (6 bases). The CDR3 loop spans 15 amino acids. The V end lost 1 base, the J end lost 1 base, and 10 bases lay between the germline ends. Germline CDR1 is KGHSH and CDR2 is LQKENI. CDR3 nucleotides: TGTGCCAGCTCACCACGGGGGGCCTCGAACACTGAAGCTTTCTTT. Protein: CASSPRGASNTEAFF.

This clonotype was seen at least ten times. The J gene is TRBJ1-2, the V gene TRBV5-6, with a weak D call TRBD1 (6 bases). V was trimmed by 2 bases and J by 4 bases, leaving 15 bases between them. This CDR3 has 15 residues. Germline assignment: CDR1 SGHDT and CDR2 YYEEEE. In DNA form, the CDR3 reads TGTGCCAGCAGCTTTGGGGGCAGGGGCGCCTATGGCTACACCTTC. This gives the protein CASSFGGRGAYGYTF.

The rearrangement uses TRBV6-1 and TRBJ2-4; TRBD2 matches 13 bases. The end of the DNA fits TRBJ2-7 better, so the J call may be wrong. The germline V gene has CDR1 MNHNS and CDR2 SASEGT. The CDR3 runs 15 residues. In DNA, the CDR3 is TGTGCCAGCAGTGGGACTAGCGGGAGTCTCGCCGAGCAGTACTTC. This codes for CASSGTSGSLAEQYF.

Regarding this clonotype: Germline is not matched at one junction end, which may reflect a read error. V and J are TRBV7-2 and TRBJ2-6; D is possibly TRBD1 (5 bases). The CDR3 loop spans 15 amino acids. In germline, CDR1 is SGHTA, CDR2 FQGNSA. Written as DNA, the CDR3 is TGTGCCAGCAGCTCCCGCGGCTCTGGGGCCAACGTCCTGAATTTC. Its protein product is CASSSRGSGANVLNF. Together with reference TRBV7-2 and TRBJ2-6, the CDR3 gives the full variable domain: GAGVSQSPSNKVTEKGKDVELRCDPISGHTALYWYRQSLGQGLEFLIYFQGNSAPDKSGLPSDRFSAERTGGSVSTLTIQRTQQEDSAVYLCASSSRGSGANVLNFGAGSRLTVL.

The genes are TRBV14 and TRBJ2-1; 7 nucleotides match TRBD1. Germline V CDR1 and CDR2: SGHDN, FVKESK. The CDR3 has 13 amino acids. Trimming cost V 3 bases and J 12 bases; bases outside gene matches: 8. CDR3 in DNA: TGTGCCAGCAGCCACGGGACAGTGAGAGGGCAGTTCTTC. As protein: CASSHGTVRGQFF.

This chain links TRBV5-6 with TRBJ2-3; maybe TRBD2 (6 bases). Germline V lookup: CDR1 SGHDT, CDR2 YYEEEE. Between the trimmed V and J ends, which lost 5 bases and 4 bases, there was a span of 20 bases. This CDR3 has 16 residues. The CDR3 reads CASRSGRSVPPDTQYF. CDR3 DNA: TGTGCCAGCAGATCTGGGAGGTCAGTCCCACCAGATACGCAGTATTTT.

The chain carries TRBV20-1 and TRBJ2-5, with TRBD1 matching 8 bases. This CDR3 has 15 residues. V lost 2 bases and J lost 11; bases outside the gene matches: 16. CDR1 and CDR2 (germline): DFQATT, SNEGSKA (reference sequence). The CDR3, as DNA: TGCAGTGCTAGATCCATCGACAGGGGCGGGGATGAGCAGTACTTC. Translating it yields CSARSIDRGGDEQYF.

This chain links TRBV20-1 with TRBJ1-1; D is uncertain. The CDR3 extends over 13 amino acids. Germline V lookup: CDR1 DFQATT, CDR2 SNEGSKA (reference sequence). V was clipped by 3 bases and J by 0 bases, with 8 bases between them. CDR3 in DNA: TGCAGTGCTAGTGAGGGCCTGAACACTGAAGCTTTCTTT. It yields the protein CSASEGLNTEAFF.

The rearrangement uses TRBV7-8 and TRBJ2-5; 15 bases align to TRBD2. CDR1 is SGHVS, CDR2 FQNEAQ, per germline. Trimming at V came to 4 bases and at J to 5 bases, leaving 11 bases not matched to a gene. CDR3 length: 18 amino acids. The CDR3 coding sequence is TGTGCCAGCAGCTCCCGGACTAGCGGGGGGGCCAGTATTGAGACCCAGTACTTC. Translating gives CASSSRTSGGASIETQYF.

CDR3: CSARVQKTGTYGYTF. For the CDR3, the DNA is TGCAGTGCTAGAGTCCAAAAAACAGGGACCTATGGCTACACCTTC. This chain uses TRBV20-1 with TRBJ1-2; possibly TRBD1 for D (6 bases). Trimming left V 1 base short and J 4 bases short, with 16 bases between. Germline lookup yields CDR1 DFQATT and CDR2 SNEGSKA (reference sequence). The CDR3 spans 15 residues.